This TCR beta chain was retrieved from a study of blood T cell repertoires in COVID-19. Study in general: T cells, B-cell-depleted T cells, or PBMCs supplied cDNA or gDNA.

Clones were read by immunoSEQ multiplex PCR, and TCRdb kept only the in-frame ones, dropping some. The sample yields approximately 270,000 clones, around 88% seen once. In germline, CDR1 is LGHNA, CDR2 YSLEER. Trimming pared 4 bases from V and 8 bases from J, leaving 10 bases between. The CDR3 totals 12 residues. The clonotype comes from an elderly man with acute or convalescent COVID-19. The sample was peripheral blood. The J gene is TRBJ2-3, the V gene TRBV4-3; D tentatively reads TRBD1 or TRBD2 (6 bases each). The CDR3 sequence: CASSLEGGTQYF. The CDR3 DNA is TGCGCCAGCAGCCTAGAGGGGGGTACGCAGTATTTT.